Listed here are 15 T cell receptor beta chains from one sample, sequenced in a study of blood T cell repertoires in COVID-19. This table comes from immunoSEQ multiplex PCR, and its TCRdb copy is limited to in-frame clones, with some not included. This table holds about 99,000 clones, roughly 90% found once. Sequencing was done on a sample of peripheral blood. The origin of the receptors is a human donor in a cohort sampled during active COVID-19.

The count of this clone is one. The chain uses TRBV3-1 (or the pseudogene TRBV3-2) and TRBJ2-5, with 15 bases fitting TRBD2. This CDR3 region has 18 residues. Germline V lookup: CDR1 LGHDT, CDR2 YNNKEL (reference sequence). The J segment lost 2 bases and the V segment lost 4 bases, leaving 8 bases of the junction unmatched. The CDR3, as DNA: TGTGCCAGCAGCCGCCGAGGACTAGCGGGAGGGGGACAAGAGACCCAGTACTTC. Translation: CASSRRGLAGGGQETQYF.

The DNA for the CDR3 is TGCGCCAGCAGCCAAGTTTTGGGGAGTGGCTACACCTTC. This codes for CASSQVLGSGYTF. V gene TRBV4-3 combines with J gene TRBJ1-2; D not resolved. CDR1 and CDR2 from the germline V gene are LGHNA and YSLEER. V was trimmed by 1 base and J by 7 bases, leaving 10 bases between them. The CDR3 runs 13 residues.

This clone has only one observation. The chain joins TRBV19 to TRBJ2-3; 8 bases map to TRBD1. The germline V gene encodes CDR1 LNHDA and CDR2 SQIVND (reference sequence). Unmatched junction bases numbered 6, after V lost 5 bases and J lost 2 bases. The CDR3 runs 15 residues. The CDR3 nucleotides read TGTGCCAGTAGTGCGCGGACAGGGTACACAGATACGCAGTATTTT. Its translation: CASSARTGYTDTQYF.

This chain uses TRBV9 with TRBJ2-1; weak D call: TRBD2 (5 bases). Germline CDR1 SGDLS, CDR2 YYNGEE. The CDR3 runs to 15 residues. V lost 3 bases and J 0 bases, leaving 10 bases between the germline ends. The CDR3 region is CASSDRRDSYNEQFF. CDR3 coding DNA: TGTGCCAGCAGCGACCGCCGGGACTCCTACAATGAGCAGTTCTTC. Variable domain in full (rest from reference TRBV9 and TRBJ2-1): DSGVTQTPKHLITATGQRVTLRCSPRSGDLSVYWYQQSLDQGLQFLIQYYNGEERAKGNILERFSAQQFPDLHSELNLSSLELGDSALYFCASSDRRDSYNEQFFGPGTRLTVL.

CDR3 protein: CASSFVQGAWETQYF. The CDR3 DNA reads as TGTGCCAGCAGTTTCGTCCAGGGGGCCTGGGAGACCCAGTACTTC. V gene TRBV27 combines with J gene TRBJ2-5, with 8 bases that match TRBD1. This CDR3 is 15 amino acids long. V lost 3 bases and J lost 5; bases outside the gene matches: 8. The germline CDR1 and CDR2 sequences are MNHEY and SMNVEV (reference sequence).

This rearrangement joins TRBV4-3 to TRBJ1-6; a weak D match, TRBD1 (5 bases). Germline V gene sequence: CDR1 LGHNA, CDR2 YSLEER. CDR3 length equals 15 residues. With 3 bases removed from V and 11 bases from J, the gap between germline ends came to 17 bases. The CDR3 here is CASSQHGALAAPLHF. Written as DNA, the CDR3 is TGCGCCAGCAGCCAGCACGGGGCCTTAGCGGCACCCCTCCACTTT.

This rearrangement joins TRBV5-1 to TRBJ2-5; D gene uncertain. Trimming removed 0 bases from V and 4 bases from J, with 7 bases in between. This CDR3 is 13 amino acids long. From germline, CDR1 is SGHRS and CDR2 YFSETQ. CDR3 amino acids: CASSLGAGETQYF. CDR3 nucleotides: TGCGCCAGCAGCTTGGGAGCAGGAGAGACCCAGTACTTC.

The V and J genes are TRBV2 and TRBJ2-7, with D unclear. CDR1 is SNHLY and CDR2 is FYNNEI in the germline V gene. The CDR3 loop spans 10 amino acids. Deletions cut 5 bases from V and 3 bases from J, with 2 bases between. CDR3 in amino acids: CASSLYEQYF. The CDR3 nucleotides read TGTGCCAGCAGTCTCTACGAGCAGTACTTC.

The chain links TRBV7-9 to TRBJ2-1, with 11 nucleotides matching TRBD2. Germline V gene lookup returns CDR1 SEHNR and CDR2 FQNEAQ (reference sequence). V lost 5 bases to trimming and J lost 4 bases; unmatched junction nucleotides: 7. The CDR3 length is 16 residues. The CDR3 region is CASSPIAGGTYNEQFF. Here the CDR3 DNA reads TGTGCCAGCAGCCCCATAGCGGGGGGGACTTACAATGAGCAGTTCTTC.

CDR3 residues: CASSLSLSYGYTF. The CDR3 bases are TGTGCCAGCAGCTTATCGTTATCCTATGGCTACACCTTC. V and J are TRBV7-9 and TRBJ1-2, with D unclear. Looked up from germline, CDR1 is SEHNR and CDR2 is FQNEAQ (reference sequence). There are 13 residues in the CDR3. Deletions cut 2 bases from V and 4 bases from J, with 8 bases between.

This rearrangement joins TRBV5-6 to TRBJ1-2, with D tentatively TRBD1 (5 bases). The CDR3 spans 17 residues. Per the germline V gene, CDR1 is SGHDT and CDR2 is YYEEEE. V lost 0 bases and J lost 5, with 20 bases in between. This CDR3 is CASSLAGQGLRRYGYTF. CDR3 in DNA: TGTGCCAGCAGCTTGGCCGGGCAGGGACTACGTAGGTATGGCTACACCTTC.

This sequence joins TRBV13 and TRBJ1-2; 10 positions agree with TRBD1. The V segment lost 4 bases and the J segment 8 bases; nucleotides outside the gene matches: 10. CDR3 size: 15 residues. Germline lookup yields CDR1 PRHDT and CDR2 FYEKMQ (reference sequence). DNA of the CDR3: TGTGCCAGCAGCTCACCGGGACAGGGGATGTGGGGCTACACCTTC. Amino acid sequence: CASSSPGQGMWGYTF.

The gene calls are TRBV27 and TRBJ2-1, with D possibly matching TRBD2 (5 bases). This CDR3 has 16 amino acids. Trimming cost V 5 bases and J 4 bases, with 18 bases left between them. Looked up from germline, CDR1 is MNHEY and CDR2 is SMNVEV (reference sequence). The CDR3 protein is CASSPSSSFPYNEQFF. CDR3 in DNA: TGTGCCAGCAGTCCCTCTTCTAGCTTCCCTTACAATGAGCAGTTCTTC.

The gene calls are TRBV7-9 and TRBJ1-2; D may be TRBD1 (5 bases). The ends were cut back, 2 bases at V and 6 bases at J, with 13 bases in the middle. CDR1 and CDR2 (germline): SEHNR, FQNEAQ (reference sequence). The CDR3 length is 14 residues. CDR3 amino acids: CASSLSGGGDGYTF. The CDR3 DNA reads as TGTGCCAGCAGCTTATCCGGGGGTGGGGATGGCTACACCTTC.

This clone was observed a few times. CDR3 protein: CASPGTGVLDEQFF. The CDR3 bases are TGTGCCAGTCCTGGGACAGGGGTTTTGGATGAGCAGTTCTTC. The V gene is TRBV6-5, the J gene TRBJ2-1; 10 nucleotides match TRBD1. The V segment lost 9 bases and the J segment 8 bases; nucleotides outside the gene matches: 10. Germline CDR1 reads MNHEY; CDR2 reads SVGAGI. CDR3 size: 14 residues.